Listed here are 17 T cell receptor beta chains from one sample, sequenced in a study of T-cell memory formation after mild COVID-19. TCRdb itself ran the 5' RACE reads through MiXCR, one entry per CDR3 protein. The sample lists tens of thousands of distinct CDR3 sequences, approximately 12% seen once, with approximately 23% in the top ten. The material sequenced was PBMCs or a T cell subset sorted from them (not recorded which). The receptors were gathered from a man aged 18 to 30 who had mild COVID-19 (a few samples of this study predate the infection). Cell type and time point are not known.

There are a few counts of this clonotype. This chain joins TRBV28 and TRBJ2-3, with D unclear. Germline lookup yields CDR1 MDHEN and CDR2 SYDVKM. This CDR3 is 13 amino acids long. V lost 3 bases and J 2 bases, leaving 6 bases between the germline ends. The CDR3 DNA reads as TGTGCCAGCAGTTTCTGGATCACAGATACGCAGTATTTT. Amino acids: CASSFWITDTQYF. Filled out from reference TRBV28 and TRBJ2-3, the complete variable domain reads DVKVTQSSRYLVKRTGEKVFLECVQDMDHENMFWYRQDPGLGLRLIYFSYDVKMKEKGDIPEGYSVSREKKERFSLILESASTNQTSMYLCASSFWITDTQYFGPGTRLTVL.

The chain employs TRBV7-9 and TRBJ2-3, with TRBD2 matching 14 bases. This CDR3 is 17 amino acids long. CDR1 SEHNR and CDR2 FQNEAQ come from the germline V gene (reference sequence). V trimming: 5 bases; J trimming: 4 bases; junction bases outside the gene matches: 8. DNA for the CDR3: TGTGCCAGCAGCCTCCGACTAGCGGGGGGGCCTGCAGATACGCAGTATTTT. It encodes CASSLRLAGGPADTQYF.

This clonotype is labeled medium-sized. The rearrangement links TRBV29-1 to TRBJ2-5; maybe TRBD1 (5 bases). The CDR3 extends over 12 amino acids. Germline V gene data show CDR1 as SQVTM and CDR2 as ANQGSEA. The V end was cut by 4 bases, the J end by 0 bases, with 6 bases between. CDR3 nucleotide sequence: TGCAGCGTTGGACAGCACCAAGAGACCCAGTACTTC. Translating it yields CSVGQHQETQYF.

The V gene is TRBV29-1, the J gene TRBJ2-7; perhaps TRBD2 as D (6 bases). CDR1 and CDR2 (germline): SQVTM, ANQGSEA. This CDR3 is built from 12 residues. CDR3 protein: CSGGTSASEQYF. CDR3 DNA: TGCAGTGGTGGGACTTCGGCGAGCGAGCAGTACTTC.

As concerns this clonotype: Given a much more abundant clone one base away, this may be a read error. This chain joins TRBV7-2 and TRBJ2-5; 7 bases match TRBD2. The CDR3 covers 15 residues. Germline CDR1 is SGHTA and CDR2 is FQGNSA. CDR3 residues: CVSSSFGSGEETQYF. The DNA for the CDR3 is TGTGTCAGCAGCTCCTTCGGGAGCGGGGAAGAGACCCAGTACTTC.

The genes are TRBV24-1 and TRBJ2-5; no definite D call. V dropped 0 bases and J dropped 1 base, with 2 bases sitting between them. The germline CDR1 and CDR2 sequences are KGHDR and SFDVKD. This CDR3 spans 13 amino acids. The CDR3 DNA is TGTGCCACCAGTGATTTGCTCCAAGAGACCCAGTACTTC. Translated: CATSDLLQETQYF.

The chain carries TRBV4-3 and TRBJ1-6; D is perhaps TRBD1 (6 bases). V gave up 4 bases and J gave up 10 bases, with 26 bases separating them. Looked up from germline, CDR1 is LGHNA and CDR2 is YSLEER. The CDR3 runs to 18 residues. The DNA for the CDR3 is TGCGCCAGCAGCCTCCTTGGGGGCTCAGGGGTATATCGATCACCCCTCCACTTT. This codes for CASSLLGGSGVYRSPLHF.

The table lists this clonotype with a few counts. This rearrangement joins TRBV12-3 or TRBV12-4 to TRBJ2-3; the D call may be TRBD1 or TRBD2 (5 bases each). The V gene lost 2 bases and the J gene lost 5 bases, with 11 bases spanning the gap. This CDR3 region has 14 residues. Written as DNA, the CDR3 is TGTGCCAGCAGTTTAAATGCTGGGGGAGATACGCAGTATTTT. Translation gives CASSLNAGGDTQYF.

This clonotype was picked up a small number of times. The CDR3 reads CSAERTETNEQFF. The CDR3, as DNA: TGCAGCGCCGAAAGGACAGAAACAAATGAGCAGTTCTTC. The chain is built from TRBV29-1 and TRBJ2-1; the D gene is possibly TRBD1 (6 bases). Germline CDR1 and CDR2: SQVTM and ANQGSEA. The V end lost 7 bases, the J end lost 7 bases, and 17 bases lay between the germline ends. This CDR3 contains 13 residues.

The rearrangement uses TRBV12-3 or TRBV12-4 and TRBJ2-2, with D uncertain. With 5 bases removed from V and 1 base from J, the gap between germline ends came to 8 bases. CDR3 size: 14 residues. CDR3 in amino acids: CASSPQLNTGELFF. The CDR3 coding sequence is TGTGCCAGCAGTCCCCAGTTGAACACCGGGGAGCTGTTTTTT.

The V call is TRBV6-5, the J call TRBJ2-1; D is possibly TRBD1 (6 bases). V was pared by 6 bases and J by 10 bases, with 16 bases between. This CDR3 is built from 13 residues. Germline-derived CDR1 and CDR2 are MNHEY and SVGAGI. The CDR3 nucleotides are TGTGCCAGCAGCCGAGGACAGATTTCAGAGCAGTTCTTC. It is translated as CASSRGQISEQFF.

Points on this clonotype: This may be a read error, as it is one base from a much larger clone. This sequence joins TRBV6-2 or TRBV6-3 and TRBJ1-5; no reliable D call. The ends were cut back, 5 bases at V and 5 bases at J, with 13 bases in the middle. In germline, CDR1 is MNHEY, CDR2 SVGEGT. The CDR3 contains 14 residues. The DNA of the CDR3 is TGTGCCAGCAGTGAGGCCTACGGGTATCAGCCCCAGCATTTT. Translating it yields CASSEAYGYQPQHF.

This sequence joins TRBV6-2 or TRBV6-3 and TRBJ1-1, with D possibly being TRBD1 (5 bases). The V end lost 7 bases, the J end lost 6 bases, and 12 bases lay between the germline ends. Germline V gene lookup returns CDR1 MNHEY and CDR2 SVGEGT. This CDR3 is 12 amino acids long. The CDR3 bases are TGTGCCAGCACCAAAAGGGACGCTGAAGCTTTCTTT. Protein: CASTKRDAEAFF.

The chain combines TRBV24-1 with TRBJ2-2; the D gene is possibly TRBD1 (6 bases). There are 16 residues in the CDR3. V was cut by 5 bases and J by 2 bases, with 14 bases left in between. Looked up from germline, CDR1 is KGHDR and CDR2 is SFDVKD. CDR3 in amino acids: CATSADTGFNTGELFF. The CDR3 bases are TGTGCCACCAGTGCGGATACAGGGTTCAACACCGGGGAGCTGTTTTTT.

This clonotype was recorded a few times. V is TRBV29-1 and J is TRBJ1-2; D call uncertain. CDR1 and CDR2 from the germline V gene are SQVTM and ANQGSEA. The CDR3 extends over 12 amino acids. The V end lost 4 bases, the J end lost 4 bases, and 10 bases lay between the germline ends. The CDR3 region is CSVGSDLYGYTF. In nucleotides, the CDR3 is TGCAGCGTTGGTTCCGATCTCTATGGCTACACCTTC.

The chain employs TRBV12-3 or TRBV12-4 and TRBJ1-5; D not certain. Between the trimmed V and J ends, which lost 2 bases and 2 bases, there was a span of 10 bases. This CDR3 is built from 15 residues. DNA of the CDR3: TGTGCCAGCAGTTTATCTGGGGTTGGCAATCAGCCCCAGCATTTT. It is translated as CASSLSGVGNQPQHF.

The CDR3 bases are TGTGCCAGCAGTTTTCGCCCAGCGGGGCTCGTCAATGAGCAGTTCTTC. It is translated as CASSFRPAGLVNEQFF. The rearrangement joins TRBV6-2 or TRBV6-3 to TRBJ2-1; 7 bases agree with TRBD2. The CDR3 sequence is 16 residues long. Germline lookup yields CDR1 MNHEY and CDR2 SVGEGT. J was trimmed by 6 bases and V by 4 bases; bases with no gene match: 12.